A single sample is the source of the 15 T cell receptor beta chains below, sequenced in a study of glioma-infiltrating T cells. Using RNA template, CDR3s of TCR alpha and beta were amplified with iRepertoire arm-PCR. TCRdb re-analysed the multiplex PCR reads in MiXCR, keeping a single row per CDR3 protein. The data hold more than 100,000 distinct CDR3 sequences, with under 30% observed a single time. The specimen sequenced was glioma tissue, nonneoplastic brain tissue, or PBMCs (not recorded which). These receptors came from a human donor with low-grade glioma or glioblastoma, undergoing nonglioma brain surgery, or in good health (not recorded which).

This chain connects TRBV20-1 to TRBJ2-1; no clear D. V gave up 6 bases and J gave up 0 bases, with 18 bases separating them. CDR3 length equals 16 residues. Per germline, CDR1 DFQATT and CDR2 SNEGSKA (reference sequence). The CDR3 spells CSANPIARSSYNEQFF. The DNA for the CDR3 is TGCAGTGCGAACCCAATCGCGAGGAGCTCCTACAATGAGCAGTTCTTC.

This clonotype occurred a few times. At one end the junction does not follow the germline gene, possibly because of a read error. The chain couples TRBV2 to TRBJ2-3, with D possibly being TRBD1 or TRBD2 (5 bases each). The CDR3 is made up of 15 amino acids. Germline CDR1 reads SNHLY; CDR2 reads FYNNEI. CDR3 nucleotide sequence: TGTGCCAGCAGTAGATCTCGGGAACTGACAGATGCGCAGTATTTT. Translating gives CASSRSRELTDAQYF. The variable domain in full, completed from reference TRBV2 and TRBJ2-3, reads EPEVTQTPSHQVTQMGQEVILRCVPISNHLYFYWYRQILGQKVEFLVSFYNNEISEKSEIFDDQFSVERPDGSNFTLKIRSTKLEDSAMYFCASSRSRELTDAQYFGPGTRLTVL.

To note about this clonotype: A much larger clone lies one base from this, so it may be a read error. This chain connects TRBV27 to TRBJ1-2, with 7 nucleotides matching TRBD1. From germline, CDR1 is MNHEY and CDR2 SMNVEV (reference sequence). The CDR3 sequence is 14 residues long. The CDR3 sequence is CAGSENPQGLSYTF. CDR3 nucleotides: TGTGCCGGCAGTGAGAACCCACAGGGGCTGAGCTACACCTTC.

The sample holds many counts of this clonotype. The rearrangement links TRBV20-1 to TRBJ1-2, with 7 nucleotides matching TRBD1. Germline CDR1 is DFQATT and CDR2 is SNEGSKA (reference sequence). With 3 bases clipped from V and 0 bases from J, the junction kept 13 bases outside the gene matches. This CDR3 spans 17 amino acids. The CDR3 DNA sequence: TGCAGTGCTAGTACCGAACCCACAGGGGATGCTAACTATGGCTACACCTTC. This translates into CSASTEPTGDANYGYTF.

Notes on this clonotype: Being one base from a much bigger clone, this may be a read error. CDR3 nucleotides: TGTGCCAGCAGTGAATCAGGGTTCTATGGCTACACCTTC. Its translation is CASSESGFYGYTF. The V and J genes are TRBV6-1 and TRBJ1-2; possible D gene TRBD1, 5 bases. Germline-derived CDR1 and CDR2 are MNHNS and SASEGT. CDR3 length: 13 amino acids. Between the trimmed V and J ends, which lost 2 bases and 4 bases, there was a span of 8 bases.

This clonotype was observed many times. This chain uses TRBV6-2 or TRBV6-3 with TRBJ1-1; D not certain. This CDR3 spans 14 amino acids. Looked up from germline, CDR1 is MNHEY and CDR2 is SVGEGT. Trimming removed 2 bases from V and 4 bases from J, with 11 bases in between. The DNA for the CDR3 is TGTGCCAGCAGTTACAGGAGCCGGAGCACTGAAGCTTTCTTT. It codes for CASSYRSRSTEAFF.

CDR3 nucleotide sequence: TGTGCCAGCAGCCAACTCACAGGGGCCTACGAGCAGTACTTC. Its protein product is CASSQLTGAYEQYF. V gene TRBV3-1 combines with J gene TRBJ2-7, with 7 nucleotides matching TRBD1. CDR3 length equals 14 residues. CDR1 and CDR2 (germline): LGHDT, YNNKEL (reference sequence). With 2 bases clipped from V and 2 bases from J, the junction kept 3 bases outside the gene matches.

Notes on this clonotype: A much larger clonotype is one base distant, so this may be a read error. The chain couples TRBV20-1 to TRBJ2-7; D might be TRBD1 (5 bases). Germline CDR1 DFQATT, CDR2 SNEGSKA (reference sequence). The CDR3 is 13 amino acids. Trimming pared 5 bases from V and 6 bases from J, leaving 17 bases between. CDR3 residues: CSAQRAGSAEQYF. Written as DNA, the CDR3 is TGCAGTGCTCAAAGGGCAGGGTCTGCCGAGCAGTACTTC.

CDR3 nucleotide sequence: TGTGCCAGCAGCATACTAGTGGGGGGGCCAGATACGCAGTATTTT. Translating it yields CASSILVGGPDTQYF. This chain joins TRBV11-2 and TRBJ2-3, with a possible D match to TRBD2 (7 bases). The CDR3 sequence is 15 residues long. V was pared by 5 bases and J by 4 bases, with 16 bases between. Germline V gene data show CDR1 as SGHAT and CDR2 as FQNNGV.

V and J are TRBV5-6 and TRBJ2-4; perhaps TRBD1 as D (6 bases). CDR3 length: 16 amino acids. CDR1 and CDR2 (germline): SGHDT, YYEEEE. V lost 3 bases and J 1 base, leaving 14 bases between the germline ends. The CDR3: CASSSSPTGAKNIQYF. The CDR3 coding sequence is TGTGCCAGCAGCTCATCCCCTACAGGGGCCAAAAACATTCAGTACTTC.

This clonotype was picked up many times. The rearrangement links TRBV27 to TRBJ1-1; weak D call: TRBD1 (5 bases). This CDR3 region has 12 residues. V lost 5 bases, J lost 13 bases, and 17 bases lay in between. The germline gives CDR1 MNHEY, CDR2 SMNVEV (reference sequence). Here the CDR3 DNA reads TGTGCCAGCAGTATGGGACGGCTCTCTATTTTCTTT. This gives the protein CASSMGRLSIFF.

V gene TRBV12-3 or TRBV12-4 combines with J gene TRBJ1-5; no definite D call. The CDR3 has 15 amino acids. V was pared by 1 base and J by 11 bases, with 18 bases between. The CDR3 DNA sequence: TGTGCCAGCAGTTTAGGAGGATTTGAGGACCAGACCCAGCATTTT. This encodes CASSLGGFEDQTQHF.

The J gene is TRBJ1-3, the V gene TRBV18; maybe TRBD1 (5 bases). Germline V gene lookup returns CDR1 KGHSH and CDR2 LQKENI. The CDR3 covers 13 residues. V was pared by 3 bases and J by 4 bases, with 7 bases between. The CDR3 spells CASSPGDGNTIYF. The CDR3 nucleotides are TGTGCCAGCTCACCGGGGGACGGAAACACCATATATTTT.

The chain combines TRBV7-2 with TRBJ2-2; TRBD1 is a possible D gene (6 bases). V gave up 5 bases and J gave up 8 bases, with 24 bases separating them. CDR3 length: 17 residues. Germline-derived CDR1 and CDR2 are SGHTA and FQGNSA. The CDR3 DNA follows: TGTGCCAGCAGCCCCTCGCTCCTAGGGGGAAGAAAGGGGGAGCTGTTTTTT. Encoded protein: CASSPSLLGGRKGELFF.

Comments on this clonotype: Sequence at one end of the junction differs from germline and may be a read error. This chain links TRBV29-1 with TRBJ1-5; D unclear. Germline V CDR1 and CDR2: SQVTM, ANQGSEA. The CDR3 has 14 residues. In DNA form, the CDR3 reads TGCAGCGTTGCCCCCTTACAAAGTTTACAGCCCCAGAATTTT. Translated: CSVAPLQSLQPQNF.